This entry is about one TCR beta chain. The sample is drawn from a study of cytomegalovirus exposure and HLA in healthy donors. Deletions cut 6 bases from V and 7 bases from J, with 12 bases between. Germline V gene sequence: CDR1 MNHEY, CDR2 SMNVEV (reference sequence). The CDR3 is 13 amino acids. Some clones are missing from TCRdb's copy, which holds only in-frame ones; the method was immunoSEQ multiplex PCR. Of 250,000 to 350,000 clones listed, 70% to 90% are singletons. The chain has TRBV27 and TRBJ1-4; D ambiguous. The receptor comes from a woman aged 18-29 years in good health and CMV-seronegative. Sequenced input: PBMCs. The chain's CDR3 is CASSSPPGEKLFF. CDR3 coding DNA: TGTGCCAGCAGCTCCCCGCCCGGTGAAAAACTGTTTTTT.